The clone carrying this TCR beta chain has at least ten counts. The antigen remains unidentified. Read sequence stops 3 residues before the CDR3 end, and the germline J gene provides the missing end. The CDR3 extends over 12 amino acids. The germline gives CDR1 ENHRY, CDR2 SYGVKD. Of CVID subjects, some 15 were female and roughly 30 male, mean age 40. CVID subjects were neither ill nor on immunomodulatory or immunosuppressive medication at sampling. Clones were read by immunoSEQ multiplex PCR, and TCRdb kept only the in-frame ones, dropping some. Altogether approximately 35,000 clones were found in the sample, and no singletons occur. The data originate from a study of T cell clonality in common variable immunodeficiency. Points from the study as a whole: Reportedly, TCR beta sequences from common variable immunodeficiency showed fewer deletions and N-nucleotide insertions. TCRbeta clonality was increased in CVID versus healthy controls. Fewer TCRbeta clones were shared among CVID subjects than controls.

The clonotype comes from a human donor with common variable immunodeficiency. Sequencing input: peripheral blood mononuclear cells. This chain links TRBV10-3 with TRBJ2-2, with a weak D call TRBD1 (5 bases). This chain's CDR3 is CAIRDTRFGLFF. CDR3 bases read: TGTGCCATCAGGGACACCCGGTTTGGG.